One and the same sample provided the 32 T cell receptor beta chains below, sequenced in a study of T cells in Graves' hyperthyroidism and ophthalmopathy. Amplified TCR beta CDR3 regions came from RNA transcripts. RT-PCR in the first round (using the HTBI primer set) targeted the TCR CDR3. TCRdb independently ran MiXCR on the multiplex PCR reads; one entry per CDR3 protein. The sample has around 600,000 distinct CDR3 sequences, approximately 15% seen once. The sample consisted of blood. The origin of the receptors is a woman aged 40 to 50 with Graves' ophthalmopathy.

This clonotype was detected a few times. A junction boundary mismatches the germline segment, possibly from a read error. The genes are TRBV7-7 and TRBJ2-2; unclear D gene. The length of the CDR3 is 13 residues. The V gene's germline CDR1 is SSHAT and CDR2 FNYEAQ (reference sequence). CDR3 DNA: TGTGCTAGCAGCTTCGGTCTGGCCGGGGAGCTGTTTTTT. Residues: CASSFGLAGELFF. The whole variable domain, filled in from reference TRBV7-7 and TRBJ2-2, reads GAGVSQSPRYKVTKRGQDVTLRCDPISSHATLYWYQQALGQGPEFLTYFNYEAQPDKSGLPSDRFSAERPEGSISTLTIQRTEQRDSAMYRCASSFGLAGELFFGEGSRLTVL.

This clonotype has a count of ten or more. The rearrangement joins TRBV20-1 to TRBJ2-7; D not certain. The CDR3 has 14 amino acids. Germline V gene data show CDR1 as DFQATT and CDR2 as SNEGSKA (reference sequence). Between the trimmed V and J ends, which lost 0 bases and 2 bases, there was a span of 11 bases. As DNA, the CDR3 is TGCAGTGCTAGAGATCGGGCGGTTACCTACGAGCAGTACTTC. The encoded protein is CSARDRAVTYEQYF.

There are a few counts of this clonotype. The V and J genes are TRBV5-4 and TRBJ2-7, with 12 bases that match TRBD2. The CDR3 is 15 residues long. J lost 4 bases, V lost 3 bases, and 5 bases had no gene match. Germline V CDR1 and CDR2: SGHNT, YYREEE (reference sequence). The CDR3 nucleotides are TGTGCCAGCAGCTCCGGACTAGCGGGATATTACGAGCAGTACTTC. Amino acids: CASSSGLAGYYEQYF.

The chain recombines TRBV6-1 with TRBJ2-1; 10 bases are a match to TRBD1. This CDR3 has 14 amino acids. V was clipped by 6 bases and J by 9 bases; unmatched bases: 8. From germline, CDR1 is MNHNS and CDR2 SASEGT. Written as DNA, the CDR3 is TGTGCCAGCAGCCTGGACAGGGGGGCTTCTGAGCAGTTCTTC. It translates to CASSLDRGASEQFF.

In the case of this clonotype: Germline is not matched at one junction end, which may reflect a read error. The CDR3 coding sequence is TGTGCCAGCAGCCCCTCCGGGCGGGGGGAGCCGTTTTTT. This codes for CASSPSGRGEPFF. The gene calls are TRBV3-1 and TRBJ2-2, with 8 bases fitting TRBD2. From germline, CDR1 is LGHDT and CDR2 YNNKEL (reference sequence). This CDR3 has 13 residues.

In this sample, this clonotype turned up many times. The chain has TRBV12-3 or TRBV12-4 and TRBJ1-1, with D uncertain. The CDR3 runs 13 residues. Trimming removed 4 bases from V and 0 bases from J, with 6 bases in between. CDR3 in DNA: TGTGCCAGCAGTTACCCAATGAACACTGAAGCTTTCTTT. This gives the protein CASSYPMNTEAFF.

The sample holds a few counts of this clonotype. The chain uses TRBV28 and TRBJ2-6; D is unresolved. The ends were cut back, 2 bases at V and 0 bases at J, with 8 bases in the middle. From germline, CDR1 is MDHEN and CDR2 SYDVKM. The CDR3 has 16 residues. CDR3 nucleotide sequence: TGTGCCAGCAGTTTACCCTACAGCTCTGGGGCCAACGTCCTGACTTTC. Its protein is CASSLPYSSGANVLTF.

This clonotype was picked up a small number of times. This chain connects TRBV6-1 to TRBJ2-7, with D perhaps TRBD1 or TRBD2 (7 bases each). V lost 5 bases and J 2 bases, leaving 16 bases between the germline ends. The germline V gene encodes CDR1 MNHNS and CDR2 SASEGT. CDR3 length: 15 amino acids. The CDR3 nucleotides read TGTGCCAGCAGTCCCCACCAGGGGGGGGCCTACGAGCAGTACTTC. It is translated as CASSPHQGGAYEQYF.

This clonotype has only a few counts. The genes are TRBV15 and TRBJ1-4; no clear D. The germline gives CDR1 LNHNV, CDR2 YYDKDF (reference sequence). The V end lost 6 bases, the J end lost 2 bases, and 10 bases lay between the germline ends. This CDR3 is 14 amino acids long. CDR3 amino acids: CATSPTATNEKLFF. Here the CDR3 DNA reads TGTGCCACCAGTCCGACGGCTACTAATGAAAAACTGTTTTTT.

The rearrangement uses TRBV6-5 and TRBJ1-1; the D gene is possibly TRBD1 (6 bases). Germline V CDR1 and CDR2: MNHEY, SVGAGI. CDR3 size: 12 residues. Trimming removed 4 bases from V and 7 bases from J, with 10 bases in between. CDR3 in DNA: TGTGCCAGCAGTTCAACAGGGAATGAAGCTTTCTTT. Protein sequence: CASSSTGNEAFF.

This clonotype was counted between two and nine times. The chain is built from TRBV30 and TRBJ2-2; D tentatively reads TRBD1 or TRBD2 (6 bases each). The CDR3 totals 13 residues. Germline CDR1 and CDR2: GTSNPN and SVGIG (reference sequence). Trimming took 3 bases from V and 5 from J, leaving 10 bases between them. The CDR3 sequence: CAWRGGRTGELFF. CDR3 sequence (DNA): TGTGCCTGGAGGGGGGGCCGAACCGGGGAGCTGTTTTTT. The variable domain in full, with the rest retrieved from reference TRBV30 and TRBJ2-2, is SQTIHQWPATLVQPVGSPLSLECTVEGTSNPNLYWYRQAAGRGLQLLFYSVGIGQISSEVPQNLSASRPQDRQFILSSKKLLLSDSGFYLCAWRGGRTGELFFGEGSRLTVL.

There are many counts of this clonotype. The V call is TRBV20-1, the J call TRBJ2-4; 7 bases align to TRBD2. V lost 2 bases and J lost 5; bases outside the gene matches: 18. The CDR3 has 18 amino acids. Germline V gene data show CDR1 as DFQATT and CDR2 as SNEGSKA (reference sequence). CDR3 loop: CSARMRREKSNGENIQYF. In nucleotides, the CDR3 is TGCAGTGCTAGAATGAGGCGGGAGAAGAGTAATGGCGAAAACATTCAGTACTTC.

The table lists this clonotype with many counts. This rearrangement joins TRBV11-3 to TRBJ1-2; TRBD1 aligns across 7 bases. Germline assignment: CDR1 SGHNT and CDR2 YENEEA. Unmatched junction bases numbered 16, after V lost 5 bases and J lost 7 bases. This CDR3 is 16 amino acids long. DNA of the CDR3: TGTGCCAGCAGCCCTCGGACAGGCGGGGGGGGATTTGGCTACACCTTC. Amino acid sequence: CASSPRTGGGGFGYTF. The full variable domain, in which reference TRBV11-3 and TRBJ1-2 provide the parts outside the CDR3, is EAGVVQSPRYKIIEKKQPVAFWCNPISGHNTLYWYLQNLGQGPELLIRYENEEAVDDSQLPKDRFSAERLKGVDSTLKIQPAELGDSAVYLCASSPRTGGGGFGYTFGSGTRLTVV.

This clonotype has just a few counts. This chain links TRBV18 with TRBJ1-1, with D possibly being TRBD1 (6 bases). Germline V gene data show CDR1 as KGHSH and CDR2 as LQKENI. Between the trimmed V and J ends, which lost 2 bases and 3 bases, there was a span of 10 bases. This CDR3 has 14 amino acids. CDR3 in amino acids: CASSPSPGDTEAFF. The CDR3 bases are TGTGCCAGCTCACCAAGCCCAGGGGACACTGAAGCTTTCTTT.

The V and J genes are TRBV2 and TRBJ1-4; D remains unclear. The CDR3 runs to 15 residues. Looked up from germline, CDR1 is SNHLY and CDR2 is FYNNEI. V gave up 3 bases and J gave up 5 bases, with 13 bases separating them. The DNA for the CDR3 is TGTGCCAGCAGTGAGTACCCCGCAGAGAATGAAAAACTGTTTTTT. As protein: CASSEYPAENEKLFF.

This clonotype has only a few counts. The genes are TRBV2 and TRBJ2-3; unclear D gene. Per germline, CDR1 SNHLY and CDR2 FYNNEI. CDR3 length: 12 amino acids. V was trimmed by 4 bases and J by 7 bases, leaving 9 bases between them. CDR3: CASSALSYTQYF. CDR3 DNA: TGTGCCAGCAGTGCCCTATCATATACGCAGTATTTT. Looking up the rest from reference TRBV2 and TRBJ2-3 gives the full variable domain: EPEVTQTPSHQVTQMGQEVILRCVPISNHLYFYWYRQILGQKVEFLVSFYNNEISEKSEIFDDQFSVERPDGSNFTLKIRSTKLEDSAMYFCASSALSYTQYFGPGTRLTVL.

This clonotype was seen many times. V usage is TRBV12-3 or TRBV12-4 and J usage is TRBJ1-5; D is uncertain. Trimming took off 7 bases at V and 4 bases at J, with 11 bases between the two ends. The CDR3 is 13 amino acids. The CDR3: CASTLTENQPQHF. Written as DNA, the CDR3 is TGTGCCAGCACCCTGACGGAGAATCAGCCCCAGCATTTT.

The V gene is TRBV29-1, the J gene TRBJ2-7, with 9 bases matching TRBD1. Germline-derived CDR1 and CDR2 are SQVTM and ANQGSEA. The V and J ends lost 7 bases and 6 bases, in that order; junction bases with no gene match: 7. This CDR3 comprises 12 residues. CDR3 amino acids: CSARDREREQYF. For the CDR3, the DNA is TGCAGCGCCCGGGACAGGGAGCGCGAGCAGTACTTC.

The sample holds many counts of this clonotype. The chain employs TRBV6-1 and TRBJ2-5; D is unclear. Deletions cut 8 bases from V and 4 bases from J, with 8 bases between. The CDR3 length is 11 residues. The germline gives CDR1 MNHNS, CDR2 SASEGT. The CDR3 DNA sequence: TGTGCCAGCGCCCGATCAGAGACCCAGTACTTC. Amino acids: CASARSETQYF.

A remark on this clonotype: The conserved phenylalanine or tryptophan is not found at the CDR3 terminus, so this likely reflects a read error. The chain joins TRBV7-9 to TRBJ2-5; D not resolved. Germline values: CDR1 SEHNR, CDR2 FQNEAQ (reference sequence). V was trimmed by 5 bases and J by 1 base, leaving 8 bases between them. CDR3 length: 13 amino acids. CDR3 loop: CASSVAGQETQYL. The CDR3, as DNA: TGTGCCAGCAGCGTGGCTGGCCAAGAGACCCAGTACCTC.

This clonotype was counted at least ten times. The chain couples TRBV20-1 to TRBJ2-3; 7 nucleotides align to TRBD2. Germline lookup yields CDR1 DFQATT and CDR2 SNEGSKA (reference sequence). V trimming: 2 bases; J trimming: 6 bases; junction bases outside the gene matches: 8. This CDR3 spans 14 amino acids. CDR3 nucleotides: TGCAGTGCTAGACTAGCGGAGAAGGGGGATACGCAGTATTTT. Its protein is CSARLAEKGDTQYF.

This chain connects TRBV10-3 to TRBJ1-3; tentative D call: TRBD1 (5 bases). Germline CDR1 reads ENHRY; CDR2 reads SYGVKD. This CDR3 comprises 16 residues. V dropped 5 bases and J dropped 0 bases, with 14 bases sitting between them. CDR3 nucleotide sequence: TGTGCCATCAGTCATCAGGGACTCTCCTCTGGAAACACCATATATTTT. Protein product: CAISHQGLSSGNTIYF.

The sample holds a few counts of this clonotype. The rearrangement joins TRBV20-1 to TRBJ1-4; D unresolved. The CDR3 is 12 residues long. Germline CDR1 DFQATT, CDR2 SNEGSKA (reference sequence). The V and J ends lost 7 bases and 3 bases respectively, with 9 bases between them. CDR3 sequence reads: CSVRRANEKLFF. DNA of the CDR3: TGCAGTGTAAGGCGAGCTAATGAAAAACTGTTTTTT.

This clonotype has at least ten counts. The rearrangement links TRBV3-1 to TRBJ1-1; D may be TRBD1 (5 bases). With 1 base removed from V and 1 base from J, the gap between germline ends came to 10 bases. The CDR3 has 15 residues. In germline, CDR1 is LGHDT, CDR2 YNNKEL (reference sequence). This chain's CDR3 is CASSQGGVRNTEAFF. In DNA, the CDR3 is TGTGCCAGCAGCCAAGGGGGCGTACGGAACACTGAAGCTTTCTTT.

This clonotype was counted many times. The chain employs TRBV12-3 or TRBV12-4 and TRBJ1-1; a possible D gene is TRBD1 (6 bases). V was clipped by 6 bases and J by 1 base, with 12 bases between them. The CDR3 contains 14 residues. CDR3 sequence (DNA): TGTGCCAGCAGGAACAGGGAGGCGAACACTGAAGCTTTCTTT. Amino acids: CASRNREANTEAFF.

This clonotype has ten or more counts. The chain combines TRBV2 with TRBJ1-5; D gene ambiguous. V shed 6 bases and J shed 0 bases, with 12 bases lying between them. The length of the CDR3 is 15 residues. The germline V gene encodes CDR1 SNHLY and CDR2 FYNNEI. The chain's CDR3 is CASRPNRGSNQPQHF. The CDR3, as DNA: TGTGCCAGCAGACCCAACCGGGGTAGCAATCAGCCCCAGCATTTT.

The chain links TRBV6-1 to TRBJ2-6; perhaps TRBD1 as D (6 bases). V lost 5 bases and J lost 0, with 14 bases in between. Looked up from germline, CDR1 is MNHNS and CDR2 is SASEGT. The CDR3 totals 17 residues. CDR3 DNA sequence: TGTGCCAGCAGTCCCTGGACAGACCTCTCTGGGGCCAACGTCCTGACTTTC. Its translation: CASSPWTDLSGANVLTF.

The CDR3 region has the DNA TGTGCCAGCAACCAGACAGGGCCCGCGGAAAAACTGTTTTTT. Its translation: CASNQTGPAEKLFF. The V and J genes are TRBV14 and TRBJ1-4; TRBD1 aligns across 7 bases. CDR1 is SGHDN and CDR2 is FVKESK in the germline V gene. The CDR3 is 14 amino acids. V lost 7 bases and J lost 8; bases outside the gene matches: 10.

This clonotype was counted ten times or more. This sequence joins TRBV27 and TRBJ2-5; possible D gene TRBD1, 5 bases. The CDR3 is 15 amino acids. With 1 base removed from V and 5 bases from J, the gap between germline ends came to 14 bases. The germline V gene encodes CDR1 MNHEY and CDR2 SMNVEV (reference sequence). Here the CDR3 reads CASSLLAGPGETQYF. The CDR3 coding sequence is TGTGCCAGCAGTTTATTAGCAGGGCCAGGGGAGACCCAGTACTTC.

There are a few counts of this clonotype. The chain joins TRBV5-1 to TRBJ2-5, with 13 bases fitting TRBD2. CDR3 length: 15 residues. Trimming took 4 bases from V and 3 from J; bases not matched to a gene: 3. Germline values: CDR1 SGHRS, CDR2 YFSETQ. DNA of the CDR3: TGCGCCAGCAGCCTGGGGACTAGCGGGGAAGAGACCCAGTACTTC. It specifies CASSLGTSGEETQYF. The whole variable domain, remainder taken from reference TRBV5-1 and TRBJ2-5, is KAGVTQTPRYLIKTRGQQVTLSCSPISGHRSVSWYQQTPGQGLQFLFEYFSETQRNKGNFPGRFSGRQFSNSRSEMNVSTLELGDSALYLCASSLGTSGEETQYFGPGTRLLVL.

The chain links TRBV5-1 to TRBJ1-1, with D possibly TRBD1 on 5 matching bases. CDR3 length equals 14 residues. The germline V and J ends were trimmed by 4 bases and 5 bases, with 15 bases remaining between them. Germline-derived CDR1 and CDR2 are SGHRS and YFSETQ. The CDR3, as DNA: TGCGCCAGCAGCCCGGTGGGGGGGAAAACTGAAGCTTTCTTT. Translating it yields CASSPVGGKTEAFF.

This clonotype occurred a few times. This sequence joins TRBV5-1 and TRBJ2-4; 8 bases map to TRBD2. J was trimmed by 6 bases and V by 0 bases; bases with no gene match: 2. The germline V gene has CDR1 SGHRS and CDR2 YFSETQ. The CDR3 totals 14 residues. The CDR3 DNA follows: TGCGCCAGCAGCTTGGGGACTAGCTTAAACATTCAGTACTTC. Residues: CASSLGTSLNIQYF.